These 30 T cell receptor beta chains share one sample of origin, sequenced in a study of blood T cell repertoires in COVID-19. Repertoires were generated with immunoSEQ multiplex PCR, while TCRdb's copy carries only in-frame clones and drops some. Of fewer than 250,000 clones listed, 80% to 90% are singletons. The sequenced sample consisted of peripheral blood. The receptors were gathered from a woman in her seventies with acute or convalescent COVID-19.

The chain links TRBV18 to TRBJ2-7, with 8 nucleotides matching TRBD1. Germline V gene lookup returns CDR1 KGHSH and CDR2 LQKENI. V lost 3 bases, J lost 6 bases, and 13 bases stayed unmatched. This CDR3 has 16 residues. The CDR3 loop reads CASSPGGTGGAAEQYF. Written as DNA, the CDR3 is TGTGCCAGCTCACCGGGCGGGACAGGAGGGGCCGCCGAGCAGTACTTC. The full variable domain, completed using reference TRBV18 and TRBJ2-7, is NAGVMQNPRHLVRRRGQEARLRCSPMKGHSHVYWYRQLPEEGLKFMVYLQKENIIDESGMPKERFSAEFPKEGPSILRIQQVVRGDSAAYFCASSPGGTGGAAEQYFGPGTRLTVT.

V and J are TRBV11-3 and TRBJ2-1; 15 nucleotides match TRBD2. Germline assignment: CDR1 SGHNT and CDR2 YENEEA. The CDR3 is 14 amino acids. With 7 bases clipped from V and 7 bases from J, the junction kept 2 bases outside the gene matches. In DNA form, the CDR3 reads TGTGCCAGCACCGGGACTAGCGGGAGGAATGAGCAGTTCTTC. This codes for CASTGTSGRNEQFF. Full variable domain (remainder filled in from reference TRBV11-3 and TRBJ2-1): EAGVVQSPRYKIIEKKQPVAFWCNPISGHNTLYWYLQNLGQGPELLIRYENEEAVDDSQLPKDRFSAERLKGVDSTLKIQPAELGDSAVYLCASTGTSGRNEQFFGPGTRLTVL.

The chain links TRBV5-1 to TRBJ1-6; possibly TRBD1 for D (6 bases). Trimming removed 0 bases from V and 0 bases from J, with 16 bases in between. CDR1 and CDR2 from the germline V gene are SGHRS and YFSETQ. The CDR3 is 19 residues long. The CDR3 spells CASSLVGTTYRSYNSPLHF. The CDR3 region has the DNA TGCGCCAGCAGCTTGGTAGGGACAACCTACCGCTCCTATAATTCACCCCTCCACTTT.

The chain employs TRBV5-4 and TRBJ2-7; 8 bases are shared with TRBD1. Germline V CDR1 and CDR2: SGHNT, YYREEE (reference sequence). The CDR3 loop spans 14 amino acids. The junction had 6 bases not matched to a gene; V was cut back by 0 bases and J by 7 bases. The DNA of the CDR3 is TGTGCCAGCAGCTTGGCCGGGACAGGCCGAGAGCAGTACTTC. Translation gives CASSLAGTGREQYF.

J is TRBJ1-6 and V is TRBV6-5, with a tentative D call TRBD1 (6 bases). The CDR3 contains 14 residues. The germline V and J ends were trimmed by 8 bases and 5 bases, with 13 bases remaining between them. Germline assignment: CDR1 MNHEY and CDR2 SVGAGI. The CDR3 loop reads CASSNTGNNSPLHF. CDR3 DNA: TGTGCCAGCTCCAATACAGGGAATAATTCACCCCTCCACTTT.

V gene TRBV18 combines with J gene TRBJ2-2; tentatively, D is TRBD1 (5 bases). Trimming took 6 bases from V and 1 from J, leaving 9 bases between them. CDR3 size: 14 residues. Germline V lookup: CDR1 KGHSH, CDR2 LQKENI. The CDR3 sequence: CASSLGQNTGELFF. The CDR3 DNA is TGTGCCAGCTCCCTAGGACAGAACACCGGGGAGCTGTTTTTT.

The V call is TRBV4-2, the J call TRBJ2-7; the D gene is possibly TRBD2 (5 bases). CDR3 length: 14 amino acids. The V gene's germline CDR1 is LGHNA and CDR2 YNFKEQ. Trimming removed 1 base from V and 3 bases from J, with 10 bases in between. The CDR3 region is CASSQAGYDYEQYF. As DNA, the CDR3 is TGTGCCAGCAGCCAAGCGGGGTACGACTACGAGCAGTACTTC.

This clone was observed a single time. V is TRBV5-1 and J is TRBJ2-6; D is possibly TRBD1 (6 bases). The length of the CDR3 is 18 residues. CDR1 SGHRS and CDR2 YFSETQ come from the germline V gene. V shed 4 bases and J shed 0 bases, with 17 bases lying between them. CDR3 sequence: CASSRDTTPLSGANVLTF. CDR3 coding DNA: TGCGCCAGCAGCCGGGACACAACTCCTCTCTCTGGGGCCAACGTCCTGACTTTC.

The rearrangement links TRBV14 to TRBJ2-2, with D tentatively TRBD2 (5 bases). Germline CDR1 reads SGHDN; CDR2 reads FVKESK. The CDR3 covers 15 residues. Trimming pared 1 base from V and 4 bases from J, leaving 10 bases between. The CDR3 DNA is TGTGCCAGCAGCCAAGTAACGGGATCCACCGGGGAGCTGTTTTTT. Amino acids: CASSQVTGSTGELFF.

This rearrangement joins TRBV27 to TRBJ1-2; perhaps TRBD1 as D (6 bases). The CDR3 extends over 15 amino acids. The germline CDR1 and CDR2 sequences are MNHEY and SMNVEV (reference sequence). Trimming pared 3 bases from V and 7 bases from J, leaving 18 bases between. Written as DNA, the CDR3 is TGTGCCAGCAGTTTCAGGTCCGCAGGGGCTAGTGGCTACACCTTC. It codes for CASSFRSAGASGYTF.

The V call is TRBV6-5, the J call TRBJ2-1; weak D call: TRBD2 (5 bases). CDR3 size: 13 residues. Trimming pared 2 bases from V and 6 bases from J, leaving 8 bases between. CDR1 is MNHEY and CDR2 is SVGAGI in the germline V gene. CDR3 protein: CASSYQRTNEQFF. CDR3 nucleotides: TGTGCCAGCAGTTACCAGCGGACCAATGAGCAGTTCTTC.

J is TRBJ1-1 and V is TRBV15; D is possibly TRBD1 (5 bases). Trimming left V 2 bases short and J 4 bases short, with 8 bases between. Germline CDR1 and CDR2: LNHNV and YYDKDF (reference sequence). The CDR3 is 13 amino acids. In nucleotides, the CDR3 is TGTGCCACCAGCAGACAGGGCCTCACTGAAGCTTTCTTT. Encoded protein: CATSRQGLTEAFF.

This clone was seen once. The chain is built from TRBV28 and TRBJ1-2; D perhaps matches TRBD1 (5 bases). V lost 6 bases and J 3 bases, leaving 14 bases between the germline ends. Looked up from germline, CDR1 is MDHEN and CDR2 is SYDVKM. The CDR3 extends over 14 amino acids. CDR3 sequence reads: CASRTQGPYYGYTF. The CDR3 DNA reads TGTGCCAGCAGAACCCAGGGCCCCTACTATGGCTACACCTTC.

The sample holds one count of this clone. The chain has TRBV2 and TRBJ1-2; D possibly corresponds to TRBD1 (6 bases). The CDR3 runs to 14 residues. Germline assignment: CDR1 SNHLY and CDR2 FYNNEI. With 0 bases removed from V and 8 bases from J, the gap between germline ends came to 13 bases. The CDR3 DNA is TGTGCCAGCAGTGAAGCGGGGCAGGGGTTGGGCTACACCTTC. Its protein product is CASSEAGQGLGYTF.

J is TRBJ1-2 and V is TRBV2; D unclear. V gave up 7 bases and J gave up 0 bases, with 6 bases separating them. CDR1 is SNHLY and CDR2 is FYNNEI in the germline V gene. This CDR3 spans 12 amino acids. CDR3 sequence: CASKESNYGYTF. CDR3 sequence (DNA): TGTGCCAGCAAGGAGTCTAACTATGGCTACACCTTC.

The rearrangement links TRBV19 to TRBJ1-2; 10 bases line up with TRBD1. Germline CDR1 LNHDA, CDR2 SQIVND (reference sequence). V was pared by 8 bases and J by 4 bases, with 4 bases of the junction left unmatched. The CDR3 consists of 13 residues. The CDR3 nucleotides are TGTGCCAGTTCGGGACAGGGGACCTATGGCTACACCTTC. This sequence encodes CASSGQGTYGYTF.

This chain connects TRBV19 to TRBJ2-2, with 7 bases that match TRBD2. Unmatched junction bases numbered 12, after V lost 5 bases and J lost 3 bases. Germline V gives CDR1 LNHDA, CDR2 SQIVND (reference sequence). The CDR3 loop spans 17 amino acids. In DNA form, the CDR3 reads TGTGCCAGTAGTCCCACCGATCGCGGGGGATACACCGGGGAGCTGTTTTTT. Translation gives CASSPTDRGGYTGELFF.

The rearrangement links TRBV27 to TRBJ1-2; no reliable D call. The germline V and J ends were trimmed by 8 bases and 5 bases, with 15 bases remaining between them. This CDR3 is 13 amino acids long. Germline CDR1 is MNHEY and CDR2 is SMNVEV (reference sequence). The CDR3: CASGPGGSYGYTF. In DNA form, the CDR3 reads TGTGCCAGCGGCCCAGGAGGATCTTATGGCTACACCTTC.

The genes are TRBV28 and TRBJ2-1; 10 nucleotides line up with TRBD1. V shed 5 bases, J shed 6 bases, and the junction held 10 bases outside the gene matches. Germline assignment: CDR1 MDHEN and CDR2 SYDVKM. The CDR3 is 16 residues long. CDR3 in amino acids: CASSPNPGQGRNEQFF. The CDR3, as DNA: TGTGCCAGCAGTCCTAATCCGGGACAGGGGCGCAATGAGCAGTTCTTC.

The chain carries TRBV7-9 and TRBJ2-3; tentatively, D is TRBD1 (5 bases). Trimming took 4 bases from V and 2 from J, leaving 10 bases between them. The CDR3 length is 14 residues. Germline loops: CDR1 SEHNR, CDR2 FQNEAQ (reference sequence). In nucleotides, the CDR3 is TGTGCCAGCAGCTCGACAGTACTCACAGATACGCAGTATTTT. It codes for CASSSTVLTDTQYF.

J is TRBJ1-1 and V is TRBV5-1; D is uncertain. CDR3 length equals 11 residues. Germline V gene sequence: CDR1 SGHRS, CDR2 YFSETQ. Trimming shortened V by 3 bases and J by 7 bases, and 7 bases separated the two germline ends. For the CDR3, the DNA is TGCGCCAGCAGCTCTACAGTTGAAGCTTTCTTT. This sequence encodes CASSSTVEAFF.

V gene TRBV2 combines with J gene TRBJ2-1; D gene unclear. CDR3 length: 11 residues. V dropped 6 bases and J dropped 7 bases, with 7 bases sitting between them. Germline assignment: CDR1 SNHLY and CDR2 FYNNEI. In nucleotides, the CDR3 is TGTGCCAGCAGGGCGGAAAATGAGCAGTTCTTC. Translation gives CASRAENEQFF. The variable domain in full, completed from reference TRBV2 and TRBJ2-1, reads EPEVTQTPSHQVTQMGQEVILRCVPISNHLYFYWYRQILGQKVEFLVSFYNNEISEKSEIFDDQFSVERPDGSNFTLKIRSTKLEDSAMYFCASRAENEQFFGPGTRLTVL.

The genes are TRBV4-2 and TRBJ1-4; tentative D call: TRBD1 (6 bases). CDR3 length: 15 residues. Germline V gene data show CDR1 as LGHNA and CDR2 as YNFKEQ. Trimming removed 1 base at V and 7 bases at J, with 13 bases between. CDR3 DNA sequence: TGTGCCAGCAGCCAAGTAATGGGGGCGGCTGAAAAACTGTTTTTT. Its translation: CASSQVMGAAEKLFF.

The rearrangement joins TRBV11-3 to TRBJ1-1; 10 bases are a match to TRBD1. CDR3 length: 15 residues. V lost 5 bases to trimming and J lost 5 bases; unmatched junction nucleotides: 8. The germline V gene has CDR1 SGHNT and CDR2 YENEEA. CDR3 sequence: CASSPGQGRRTEAFF. The CDR3 DNA reads TGTGCCAGCAGCCCGGGACAGGGGAGGAGAACTGAAGCTTTCTTT.

The V and J genes are TRBV4-3 and TRBJ1-2; D is unresolved. V lost 5 bases to trimming and J lost 10 bases, with 11 bases between them. Germline V gene data show CDR1 as LGHNA and CDR2 as YSLEER. The CDR3 loop spans 11 amino acids. DNA of the CDR3: TGCGCCAGCAGCGTAGCGGGGTACTACACCTTC. Its translation: CASSVAGYYTF.

This rearrangement joins TRBV5-1 to TRBJ2-5, with D perhaps matching TRBD1 (5 bases). This CDR3 region has 13 residues. CDR1 and CDR2 (germline): SGHRS, YFSETQ. The ends were cut back, 6 bases at V and 2 bases at J, with 11 bases in the middle. The CDR3 region is CASNLGVQETQYF. CDR3 coding DNA: TGCGCCAGCAATCTAGGGGTACAAGAGACCCAGTACTTC.

Comments on this clone: The identical CDR3 is also encoded by other nucleotide sequences in the sample. Here the CDR3 DNA reads TGTGCCAGCAGTTACTCGAGGGTAGATGGCTACACCTTC. Protein sequence: CASSYSRVDGYTF. This chain joins TRBV6-5 and TRBJ1-2; no clear D gene. CDR3 length equals 13 residues. CDR1 is MNHEY, CDR2 SVGAGI, per germline. The V gene lost 0 bases and the J gene lost 6 bases, with 8 bases spanning the gap.

The rearrangement links TRBV6-1 to TRBJ1-3, with D unresolved. The CDR3 contains 15 residues. The germline CDR1 and CDR2 sequences are MNHNS and SASEGT. V was trimmed by 6 bases and J by 2 bases, leaving 14 bases between them. The CDR3 sequence: CASRRALPAGNTIYF. The CDR3 bases are TGTGCCAGCAGGCGGGCCCTGCCGGCTGGAAACACCATATATTTT.

This clone is a singleton in its sample. The chain combines TRBV6-1 with TRBJ1-2, with a possible D match to TRBD1 (6 bases). V was pared by 2 bases and J by 8 bases, with 12 bases between. Germline CDR1 and CDR2: MNHNS and SASEGT. The CDR3 spans 13 residues. CDR3 region: CASSEHRDGGYTF. The DNA of the CDR3 is TGTGCCAGCAGTGAACACAGGGATGGAGGCTACACCTTC.

The chain recombines TRBV19 with TRBJ2-5, with 14 bases matching TRBD2. Trimming removed 11 bases from V and 5 bases from J; junction bases left unmatched: 4. The CDR3 spans 13 residues. The germline gives CDR1 LNHDA, CDR2 SQIVND (reference sequence). For the CDR3, the DNA is TGTGCCGTGGGACTAGCGGGAGTTGAGACCCAGTACTTC. It specifies CAVGLAGVETQYF.